Following are 7 T cell receptor beta chains from one sample sequenced in a study of blood T cell repertoires in COVID-19. Some clones are missing from TCRdb's copy, which holds only in-frame ones; the method was immunoSEQ multiplex PCR. The sample shows approximately 250,000 clones, about 87% of them seen only once. Sequenced sample: peripheral blood. The source is a human donor in a cohort sampled during active COVID-19.

This clone appeared a few times. The chain joins TRBV5-5 to TRBJ1-1; 8 bases are a match to TRBD1. CDR3 length equals 16 residues. V gave up 3 bases and J gave up 2 bases; unmatched junction bases: 9. In germline, CDR1 is SGHKS, CDR2 YYEKEE (reference sequence). The CDR3: CASSWTGTAPNTEAFF. The CDR3 nucleotides are TGTGCCAGCAGCTGGACAGGGACGGCCCCAAACACTGAAGCTTTCTTT.

This clone is a singleton in its sample. V usage is TRBV6-5 and J usage is TRBJ2-7; 13 bases map to TRBD2. V gave up 6 bases and J gave up 3 bases; unmatched junction bases: 5. This CDR3 is built from 15 residues. Germline V gives CDR1 MNHEY, CDR2 SVGAGI. CDR3 residues: CASRSGLAGVYEQYF. CDR3 coding DNA: TGTGCCAGCAGATCCGGACTAGCGGGAGTCTACGAGCAGTACTTC.

The chain links TRBV5-6 to TRBJ2-2, with D tentatively TRBD2 (5 bases). This CDR3 has 14 amino acids. The V gene's germline CDR1 is SGHDT and CDR2 YYEEEE. The V end lost 1 base, the J end lost 4 bases, and 8 bases lay between the germline ends. CDR3 region: CASSLRGGTGELFF. In DNA form, the CDR3 reads TGTGCCAGCAGCTTGCGGGGTGGCACCGGGGAGCTGTTTTTT.

This rearrangement joins TRBV2 to TRBJ2-3, with D perhaps matching TRBD1 (6 bases). CDR3 length equals 14 residues. Germline V CDR1 and CDR2: SNHLY, FYNNEI. Trimming pared 7 bases from V and 3 bases from J, leaving 14 bases between. CDR3 sequence (DNA): TGTGCCAGCACCGGACAGTTTGTAACAGATACGCAGTATTTT. Amino acids: CASTGQFVTDTQYF.

The gene calls are TRBV19 and TRBJ2-7, with 8 bases identical to TRBD1. V shed 6 bases, J shed 0 bases, and the junction held 7 bases outside the gene matches. CDR1 and CDR2 from the germline V gene are LNHDA and SQIVND (reference sequence). CDR3 length equals 15 residues. CDR3 amino acids: CASSKTGVLSYEQYF. The CDR3 region has the DNA TGTGCCAGTAGCAAGACAGGGGTTCTCTCCTACGAGCAGTACTTC.

This clone is a singleton in its sample. The CDR3 is CASSQQGSDTQYF. The CDR3 nucleotides are TGTGCCAGCAGCCAACAGGGGTCAGATACGCAGTATTTT. This rearrangement joins TRBV6-5 to TRBJ2-3; 7 bases are a match to TRBD1. V shed 6 bases and J 4 bases; nucleotides not matched to a gene: 4. The CDR3 is made up of 13 amino acids. Germline CDR1 reads MNHEY; CDR2 reads SVGAGI.

This chain uses TRBV28 with TRBJ2-5; tentative D call: TRBD2 (6 bases). Germline V gives CDR1 MDHEN, CDR2 SYDVKM. V was pared by 6 bases and J by 3 bases, with 8 bases between. CDR3 size: 12 residues. The CDR3 region is CASSGGEETQYF. The CDR3 region has the DNA TGTGCCAGCAGCGGGGGAGAAGAGACCCAGTACTTC.